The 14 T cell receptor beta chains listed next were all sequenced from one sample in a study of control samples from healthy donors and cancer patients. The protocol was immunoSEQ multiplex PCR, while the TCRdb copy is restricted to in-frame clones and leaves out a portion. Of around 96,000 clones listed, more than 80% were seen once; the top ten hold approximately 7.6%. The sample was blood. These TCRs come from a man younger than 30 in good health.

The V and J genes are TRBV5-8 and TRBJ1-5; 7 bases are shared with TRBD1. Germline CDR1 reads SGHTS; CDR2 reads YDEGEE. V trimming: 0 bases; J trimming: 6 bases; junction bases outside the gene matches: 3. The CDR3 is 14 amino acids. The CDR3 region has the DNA TGTGCCAGCAGCTTGGGACAGGGCACTCAGCCCCAGCATTTT. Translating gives CASSLGQGTQPQHF.

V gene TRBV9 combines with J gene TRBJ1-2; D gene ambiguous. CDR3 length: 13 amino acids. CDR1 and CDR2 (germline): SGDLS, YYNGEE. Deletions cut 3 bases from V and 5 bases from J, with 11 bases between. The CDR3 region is CASSARGLYGYTF. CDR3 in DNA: TGTGCCAGCAGCGCGAGAGGATTGTATGGCTACACCTTC.

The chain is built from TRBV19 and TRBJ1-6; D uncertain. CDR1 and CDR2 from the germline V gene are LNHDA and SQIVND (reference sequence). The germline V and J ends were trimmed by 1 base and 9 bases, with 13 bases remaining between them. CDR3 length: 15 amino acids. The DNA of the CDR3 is TGTGCCAGTAGTATAGGGGCAGCACTCGGTTCACCCCTCCACTTT. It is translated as CASSIGAALGSPLHF.

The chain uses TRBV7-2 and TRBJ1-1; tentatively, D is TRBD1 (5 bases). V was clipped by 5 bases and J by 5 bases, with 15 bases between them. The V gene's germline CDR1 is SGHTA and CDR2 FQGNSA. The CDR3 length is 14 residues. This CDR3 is CASSRRVGFTEAFF. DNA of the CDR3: TGTGCCAGCAGCCGCAGGGTTGGTTTTACTGAAGCTTTCTTT.

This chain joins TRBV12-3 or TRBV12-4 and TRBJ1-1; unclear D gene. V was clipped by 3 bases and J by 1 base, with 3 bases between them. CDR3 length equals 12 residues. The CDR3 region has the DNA TGTGCCAGCAGTTTGGGGAACACTGAAGCTTTCTTT. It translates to CASSLGNTEAFF.

The CDR3 reads CASSLGRAPRDGYTF. In nucleotides, the CDR3 is TGTGCCAGCAGCTTAGGCAGGGCCCCAAGGGATGGCTACACCTTC. The chain joins TRBV7-9 to TRBJ1-2; maybe TRBD1 (5 bases). CDR1 is SEHNR, CDR2 FQNEAQ, per germline (reference sequence). This CDR3 region has 15 residues. V was clipped by 1 base and J by 6 bases, with 15 bases between them. Full variable domain (remainder filled in from reference TRBV7-9 and TRBJ1-2): DTGVSQNPRHKITKRGQNVTFRCDPISEHNRLYWYRQTLGQGPEFLTYFQNEAQLEKSRLLSDRFSAERPKGSFSTLEIQRTEQGDSAMYLCASSLGRAPRDGYTFGSGTRLTVV.

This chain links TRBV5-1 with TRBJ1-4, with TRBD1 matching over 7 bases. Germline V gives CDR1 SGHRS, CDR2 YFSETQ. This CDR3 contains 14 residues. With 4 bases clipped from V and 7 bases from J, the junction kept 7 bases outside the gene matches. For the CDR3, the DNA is TGCGCCAGCAGCGAACAGGGGAGTGTTGAAAAACTGTTTTTT. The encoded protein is CASSEQGSVEKLFF.

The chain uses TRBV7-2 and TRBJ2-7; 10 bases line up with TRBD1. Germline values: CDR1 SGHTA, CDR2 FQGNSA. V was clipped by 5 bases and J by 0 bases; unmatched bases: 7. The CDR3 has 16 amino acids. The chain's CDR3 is CASSGWDRGTSYEQYF. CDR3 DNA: TGTGCCAGCAGCGGCTGGGACAGGGGTACCTCCTACGAGCAGTACTTC. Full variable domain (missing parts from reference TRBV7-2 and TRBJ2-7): GAGVSQSPSNKVTEKGKDVELRCDPISGHTALYWYRQSLGQGLEFLIYFQGNSAPDKSGLPSDRFSAERTGGSVSTLTIQRTQQEDSAVYLCASSGWDRGTSYEQYFGPGTRLTVT.

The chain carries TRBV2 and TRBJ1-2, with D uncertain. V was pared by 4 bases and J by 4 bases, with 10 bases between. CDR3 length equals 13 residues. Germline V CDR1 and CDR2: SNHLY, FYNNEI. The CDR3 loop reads CASSGIDGYGYTF. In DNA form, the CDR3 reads TGTGCCAGCAGTGGGATCGACGGCTATGGCTACACCTTC.

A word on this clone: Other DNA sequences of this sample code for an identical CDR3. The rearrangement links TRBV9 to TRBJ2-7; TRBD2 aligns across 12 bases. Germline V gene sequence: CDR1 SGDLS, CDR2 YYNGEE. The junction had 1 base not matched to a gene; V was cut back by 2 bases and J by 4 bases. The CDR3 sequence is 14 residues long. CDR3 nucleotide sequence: TGTGCCAGCAGCGTTGGACTAGCGGGATACGAGCAGTACTTC. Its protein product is CASSVGLAGYEQYF.

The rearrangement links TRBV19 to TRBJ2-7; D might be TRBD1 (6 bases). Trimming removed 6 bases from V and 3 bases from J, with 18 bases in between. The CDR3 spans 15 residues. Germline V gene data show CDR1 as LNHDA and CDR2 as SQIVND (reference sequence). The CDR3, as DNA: TGTGCCAGTAGCCTTCAGGACAGACTTTTCTACGAGCAGTACTTC. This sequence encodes CASSLQDRLFYEQYF.

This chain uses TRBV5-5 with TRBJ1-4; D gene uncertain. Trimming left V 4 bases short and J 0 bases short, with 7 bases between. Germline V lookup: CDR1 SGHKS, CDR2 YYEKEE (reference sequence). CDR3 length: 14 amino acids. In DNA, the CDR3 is TGTGCCAGCAGCGACGGAGCAACTAATGAAAAACTGTTTTTT. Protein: CASSDGATNEKLFF.

The chain's CDR3 is CASSLGGVGYTF. In nucleotides, the CDR3 is TGTGCCAGCAGTTTGGGGGGCGTCGGCTACACCTTC. V usage is TRBV12-3 or TRBV12-4 and J usage is TRBJ1-2; possibly TRBD1 for D (6 bases). Trimming shortened V by 3 bases and J by 8 bases, and 10 bases separated the two germline ends. This CDR3 has 12 amino acids.

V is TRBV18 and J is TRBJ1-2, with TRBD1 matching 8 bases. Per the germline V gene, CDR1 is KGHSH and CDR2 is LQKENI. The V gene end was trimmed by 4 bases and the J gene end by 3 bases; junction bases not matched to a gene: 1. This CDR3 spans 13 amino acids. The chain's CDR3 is CASSLTGDYGYTF. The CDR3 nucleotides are TGTGCCAGCTCACTGACAGGGGACTATGGCTACACCTTC.